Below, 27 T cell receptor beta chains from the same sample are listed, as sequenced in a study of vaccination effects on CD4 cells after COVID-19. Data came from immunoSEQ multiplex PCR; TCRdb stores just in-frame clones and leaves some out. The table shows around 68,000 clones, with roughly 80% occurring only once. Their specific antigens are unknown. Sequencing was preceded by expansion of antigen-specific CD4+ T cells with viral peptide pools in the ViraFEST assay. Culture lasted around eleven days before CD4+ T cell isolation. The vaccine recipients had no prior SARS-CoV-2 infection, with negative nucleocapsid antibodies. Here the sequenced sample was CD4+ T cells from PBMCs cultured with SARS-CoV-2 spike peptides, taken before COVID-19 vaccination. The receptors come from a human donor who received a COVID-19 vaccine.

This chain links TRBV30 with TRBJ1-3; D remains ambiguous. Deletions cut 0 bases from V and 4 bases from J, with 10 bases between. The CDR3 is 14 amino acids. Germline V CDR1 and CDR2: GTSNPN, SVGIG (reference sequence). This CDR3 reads CAWSVLGPGNTIYF. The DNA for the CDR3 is TGTGCCTGGAGTGTACTGGGCCCCGGAAACACCATATATTTT.

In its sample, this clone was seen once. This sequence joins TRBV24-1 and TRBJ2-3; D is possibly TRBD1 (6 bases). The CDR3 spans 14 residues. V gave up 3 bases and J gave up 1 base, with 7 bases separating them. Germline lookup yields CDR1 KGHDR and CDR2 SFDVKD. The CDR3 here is CATSDRTGTDTQYF. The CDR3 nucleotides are TGTGCCACCAGTGATCGGACAGGCACAGATACGCAGTATTTT.

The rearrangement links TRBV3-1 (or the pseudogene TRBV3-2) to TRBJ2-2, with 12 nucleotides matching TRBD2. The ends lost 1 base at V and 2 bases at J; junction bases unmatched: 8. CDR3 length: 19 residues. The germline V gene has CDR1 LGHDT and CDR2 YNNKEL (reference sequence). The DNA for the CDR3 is TGTGCCAGCAGCCAAGGCCCTCGACTAGCGGGGGTCAACACCGGGGAGCTGTTTTTT. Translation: CASSQGPRLAGVNTGELFF.

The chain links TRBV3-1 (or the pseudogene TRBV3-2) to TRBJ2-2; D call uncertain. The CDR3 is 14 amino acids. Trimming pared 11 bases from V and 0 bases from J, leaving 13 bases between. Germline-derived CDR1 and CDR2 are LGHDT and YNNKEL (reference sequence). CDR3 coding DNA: TGTGCCTCGGGTCGGCAGACGAACACCGGGGAGCTGTTTTTT. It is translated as CASGRQTNTGELFF.

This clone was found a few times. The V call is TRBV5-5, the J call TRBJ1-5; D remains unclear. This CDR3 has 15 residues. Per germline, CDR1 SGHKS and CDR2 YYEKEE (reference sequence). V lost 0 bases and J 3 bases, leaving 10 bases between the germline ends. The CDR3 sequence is CASSLAVTSNQPQHF. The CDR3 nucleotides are TGTGCCAGCAGCTTGGCAGTTACGTCCAATCAGCCCCAGCATTTT.

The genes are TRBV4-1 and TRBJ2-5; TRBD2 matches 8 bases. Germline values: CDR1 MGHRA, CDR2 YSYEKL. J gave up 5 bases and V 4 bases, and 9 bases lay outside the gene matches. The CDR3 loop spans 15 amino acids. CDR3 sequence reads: CASSPTGGGSETQYF. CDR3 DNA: TGCGCCAGCAGCCCGACCGGCGGGGGGTCCGAGACCCAGTACTTC.

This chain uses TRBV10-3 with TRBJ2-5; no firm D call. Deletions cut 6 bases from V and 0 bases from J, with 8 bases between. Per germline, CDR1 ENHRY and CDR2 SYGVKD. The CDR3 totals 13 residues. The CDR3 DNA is TGTGCCATCAGGGGTAGGGACCAAGAGACCCAGTACTTC. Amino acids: CAIRGRDQETQYF.

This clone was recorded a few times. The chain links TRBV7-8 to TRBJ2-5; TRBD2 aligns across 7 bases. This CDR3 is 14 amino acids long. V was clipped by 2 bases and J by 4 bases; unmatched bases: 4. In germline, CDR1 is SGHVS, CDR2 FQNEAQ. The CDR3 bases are TGTGCCAGCAGCTTATGGCAGCGGGGAGAGACCCAGTACTTC. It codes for CASSLWQRGETQYF.

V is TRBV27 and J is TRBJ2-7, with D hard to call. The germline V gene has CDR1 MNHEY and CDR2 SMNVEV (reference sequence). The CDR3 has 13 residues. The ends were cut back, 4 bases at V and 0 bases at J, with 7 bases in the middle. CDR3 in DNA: TGTGCCAGCAGTTCCGTAACCTCCTACGAGCAGTACGTC. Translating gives CASSSVTSYEQYV.

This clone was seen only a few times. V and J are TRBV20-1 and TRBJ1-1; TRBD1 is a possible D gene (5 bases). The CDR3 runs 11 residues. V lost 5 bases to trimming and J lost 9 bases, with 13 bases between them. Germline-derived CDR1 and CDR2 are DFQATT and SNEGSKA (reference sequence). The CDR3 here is CSADRGRKAFF. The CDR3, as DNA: TGCAGTGCTGACAGAGGGCGGAAAGCTTTCTTT.

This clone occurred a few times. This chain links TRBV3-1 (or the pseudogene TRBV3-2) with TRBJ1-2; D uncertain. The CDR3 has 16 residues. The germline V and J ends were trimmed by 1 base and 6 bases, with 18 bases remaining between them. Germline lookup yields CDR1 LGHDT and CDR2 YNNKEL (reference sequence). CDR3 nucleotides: TGTGCCAGCAGCCAAGTTAGGAGTTCGGGGTTGGATGGCTACACCTTC. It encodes CASSQVRSSGLDGYTF.

The CDR3 protein is CASSSSGGANEQFF. CDR3 DNA: TGTGCCAGCAGTAGTAGCGGGGGGGCAAATGAGCAGTTCTTC. The chain employs TRBV7-3 and TRBJ2-1, with 11 bases matching TRBD2. V was pared by 6 bases and J by 7 bases, with 5 bases of the junction left unmatched. Per the germline V gene, CDR1 is SGHTA and CDR2 is FQGTGA. This CDR3 is 14 amino acids long.

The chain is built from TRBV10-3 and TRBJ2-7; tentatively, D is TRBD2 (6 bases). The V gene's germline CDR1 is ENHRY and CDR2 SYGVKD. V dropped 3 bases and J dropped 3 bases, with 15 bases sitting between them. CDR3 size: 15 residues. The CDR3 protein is CAISEFGTGLYEQYV. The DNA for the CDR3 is TGTGCCATCAGTGAATTTGGGACTGGGCTCTACGAGCAGTACGTC.

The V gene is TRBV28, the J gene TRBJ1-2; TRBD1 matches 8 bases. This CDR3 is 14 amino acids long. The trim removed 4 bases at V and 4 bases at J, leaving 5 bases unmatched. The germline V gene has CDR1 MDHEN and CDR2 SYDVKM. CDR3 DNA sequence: TGTGCCAGCAGTTATTCACAGGGGGTCTATGGCTACACCTTC. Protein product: CASSYSQGVYGYTF.

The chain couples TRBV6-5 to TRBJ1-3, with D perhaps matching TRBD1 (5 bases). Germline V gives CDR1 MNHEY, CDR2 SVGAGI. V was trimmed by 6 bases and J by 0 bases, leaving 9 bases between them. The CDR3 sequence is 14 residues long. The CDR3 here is CASSPGSSGNTIYF. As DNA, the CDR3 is TGTGCCAGCAGCCCAGGGAGCTCTGGAAACACCATATATTTT.

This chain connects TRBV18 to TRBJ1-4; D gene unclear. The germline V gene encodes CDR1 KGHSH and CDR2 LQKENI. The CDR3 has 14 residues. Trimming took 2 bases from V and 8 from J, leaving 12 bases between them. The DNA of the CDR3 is TGTGCCAGCTCACCAGGGAGTTTCGACGAAAAACTGTTTTTT. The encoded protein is CASSPGSFDEKLFF. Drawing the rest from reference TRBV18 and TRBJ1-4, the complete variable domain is NAGVMQNPRHLVRRRGQEARLRCSPMKGHSHVYWYRQLPEEGLKFMVYLQKENIIDESGMPKERFSAEFPKEGPSILRIQQVVRGDSAAYFCASSPGSFDEKLFFGSGTQLSVL.

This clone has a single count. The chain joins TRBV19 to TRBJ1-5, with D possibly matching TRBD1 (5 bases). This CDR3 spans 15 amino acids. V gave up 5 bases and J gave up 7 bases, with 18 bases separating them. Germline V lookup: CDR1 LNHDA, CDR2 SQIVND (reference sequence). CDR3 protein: CASSAGTASRQPQHF. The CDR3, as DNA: TGTGCCAGTAGTGCCGGGACGGCTAGTCGCCAGCCCCAGCATTTT.

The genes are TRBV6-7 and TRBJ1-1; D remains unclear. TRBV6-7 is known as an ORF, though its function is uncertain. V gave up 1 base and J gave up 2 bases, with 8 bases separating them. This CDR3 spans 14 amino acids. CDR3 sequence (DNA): TGTGCCAGCAGTTACTTCAGTCAAAACACTGAAGCTTTCTTT. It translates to CASSYFSQNTEAFF.

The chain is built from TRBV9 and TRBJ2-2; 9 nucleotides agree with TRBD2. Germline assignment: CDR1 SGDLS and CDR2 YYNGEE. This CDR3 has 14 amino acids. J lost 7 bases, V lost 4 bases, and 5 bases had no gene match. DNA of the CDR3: TGTGCCAGCAGCCCACGGACTAGCGACGGGGAGCTGTTTTTT. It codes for CASSPRTSDGELFF.

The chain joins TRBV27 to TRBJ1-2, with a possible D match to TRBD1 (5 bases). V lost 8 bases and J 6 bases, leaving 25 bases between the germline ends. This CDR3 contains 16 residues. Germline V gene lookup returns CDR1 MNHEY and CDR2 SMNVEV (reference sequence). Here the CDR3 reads CASRRLPGGGPDGYTF. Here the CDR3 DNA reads TGTGCCAGCCGCAGACTCCCGGGGGGAGGGCCGGATGGCTACACCTTC.

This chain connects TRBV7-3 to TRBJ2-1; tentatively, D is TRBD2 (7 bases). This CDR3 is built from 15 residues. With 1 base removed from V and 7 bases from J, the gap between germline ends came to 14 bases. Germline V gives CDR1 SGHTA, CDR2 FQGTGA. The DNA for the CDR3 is TGTGCCAGCAGCTTAATACGGGGGGCGGGTAATGAGCAGTTCTTC. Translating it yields CASSLIRGAGNEQFF.

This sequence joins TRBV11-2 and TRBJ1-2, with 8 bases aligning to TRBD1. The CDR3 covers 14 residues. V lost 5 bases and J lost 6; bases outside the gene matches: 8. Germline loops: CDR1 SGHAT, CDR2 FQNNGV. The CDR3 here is CASSITAGGDGYTF. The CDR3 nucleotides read TGTGCCAGCAGCATTACGGCAGGGGGCGATGGCTACACCTTC.

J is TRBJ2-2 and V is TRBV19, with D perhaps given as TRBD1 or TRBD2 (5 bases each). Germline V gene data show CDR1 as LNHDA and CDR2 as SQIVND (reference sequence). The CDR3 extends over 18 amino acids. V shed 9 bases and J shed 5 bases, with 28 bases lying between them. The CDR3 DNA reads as TGTGCCAGCTCTCCGGGGCTTTGGACCGGTGGTGGGACCGGGGAGCTGTTTTTT. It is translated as CASSPGLWTGGGTGELFF. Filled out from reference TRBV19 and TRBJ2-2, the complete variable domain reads DGGITQSPKYLFRKEGQNVTLSCEQNLNHDAMYWYRQDPGQGLRLIYYSQIVNDFQKGDIAEGYSVSREKKESFPLTVTSAQKNPTAFYLCASSPGLWTGGGTGELFFGEGSRLTVL.

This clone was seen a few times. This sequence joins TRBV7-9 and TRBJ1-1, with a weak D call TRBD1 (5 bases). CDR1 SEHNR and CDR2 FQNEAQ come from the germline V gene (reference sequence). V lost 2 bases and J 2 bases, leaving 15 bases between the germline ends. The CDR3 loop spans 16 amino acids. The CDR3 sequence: CASSLPGLRGNTEAFF. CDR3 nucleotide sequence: TGTGCCAGCAGCTTACCGGGACTGCGGGGCAACACTGAAGCTTTCTTT.

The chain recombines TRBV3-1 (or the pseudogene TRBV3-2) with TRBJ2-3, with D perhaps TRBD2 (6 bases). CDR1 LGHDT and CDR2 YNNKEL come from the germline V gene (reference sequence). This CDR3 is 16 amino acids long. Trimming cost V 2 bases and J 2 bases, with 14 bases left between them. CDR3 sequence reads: CASSQRRAGNTDTQYF. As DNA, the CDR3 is TGTGCCAGCAGCCAAAGGAGGGCAGGGAACACAGATACGCAGTATTTT.

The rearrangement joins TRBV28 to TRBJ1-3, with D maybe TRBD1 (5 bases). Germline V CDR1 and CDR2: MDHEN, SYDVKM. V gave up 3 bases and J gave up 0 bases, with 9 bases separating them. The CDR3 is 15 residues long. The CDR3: CASSLGTASGNTIYF. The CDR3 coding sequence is TGTGCCAGCAGTTTGGGGACGGCCTCTGGAAACACCATATATTTT.

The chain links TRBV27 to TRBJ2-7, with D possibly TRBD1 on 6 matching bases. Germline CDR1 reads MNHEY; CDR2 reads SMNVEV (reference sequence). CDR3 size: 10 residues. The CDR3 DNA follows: TGTGCCAGCAGTTTTCAGGGACAACTTGTC. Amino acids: CASSFQGQLV.